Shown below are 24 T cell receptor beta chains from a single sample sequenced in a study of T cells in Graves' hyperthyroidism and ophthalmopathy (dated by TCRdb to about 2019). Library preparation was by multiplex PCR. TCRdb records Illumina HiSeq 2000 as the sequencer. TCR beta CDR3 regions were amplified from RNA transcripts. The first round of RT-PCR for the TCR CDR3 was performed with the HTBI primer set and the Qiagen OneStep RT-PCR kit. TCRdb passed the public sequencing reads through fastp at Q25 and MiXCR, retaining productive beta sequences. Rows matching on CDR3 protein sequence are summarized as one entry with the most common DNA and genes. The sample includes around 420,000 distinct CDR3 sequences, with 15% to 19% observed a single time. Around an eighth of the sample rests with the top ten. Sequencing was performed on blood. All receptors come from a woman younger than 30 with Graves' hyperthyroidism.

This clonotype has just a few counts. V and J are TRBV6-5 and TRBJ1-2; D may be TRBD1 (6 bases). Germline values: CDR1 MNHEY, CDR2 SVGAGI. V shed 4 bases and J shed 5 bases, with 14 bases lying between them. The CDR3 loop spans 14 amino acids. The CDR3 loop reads CASSLPRQAYGYTF. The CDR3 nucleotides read TGTGCCAGCAGTTTACCGAGACAGGCGTATGGCTACACCTTC.

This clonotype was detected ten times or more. This CDR3 reads CATSDFGQGRETQYF. The DNA of the CDR3 is TGTGCCACCAGTGATTTCGGGCAGGGTAGGGAGACCCAGTACTTC. The chain joins TRBV24-1 to TRBJ2-5, with a tentative D call TRBD1 (5 bases). The CDR3 covers 15 residues. Trimming pared 1 base from V and 5 bases from J, leaving 13 bases between. CDR1 and CDR2 from the germline V gene are KGHDR and SFDVKD.

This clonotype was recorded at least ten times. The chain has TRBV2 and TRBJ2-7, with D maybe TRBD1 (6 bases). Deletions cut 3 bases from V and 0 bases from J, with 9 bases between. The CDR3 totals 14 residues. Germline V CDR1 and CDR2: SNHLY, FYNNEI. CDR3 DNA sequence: TGTGCCAGCAGTGATGAAGGGGGCTCCTACGAGCAGTACTTC. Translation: CASSDEGGSYEQYF.

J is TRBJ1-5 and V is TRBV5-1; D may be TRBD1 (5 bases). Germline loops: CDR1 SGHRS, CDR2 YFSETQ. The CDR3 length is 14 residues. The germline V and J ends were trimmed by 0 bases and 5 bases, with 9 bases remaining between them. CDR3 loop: CASSLEGLDQPQHF. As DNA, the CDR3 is TGCGCCAGCAGCTTGGAGGGGTTGGATCAGCCCCAGCATTTT.

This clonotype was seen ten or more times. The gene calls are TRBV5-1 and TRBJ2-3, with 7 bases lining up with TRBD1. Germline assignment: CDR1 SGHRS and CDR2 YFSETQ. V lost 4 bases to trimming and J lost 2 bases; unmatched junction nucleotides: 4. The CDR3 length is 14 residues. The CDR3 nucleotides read TGCGCCAGCAGCGAGGGACAGACCACAGATACGCAGTATTTT. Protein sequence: CASSEGQTTDTQYF.

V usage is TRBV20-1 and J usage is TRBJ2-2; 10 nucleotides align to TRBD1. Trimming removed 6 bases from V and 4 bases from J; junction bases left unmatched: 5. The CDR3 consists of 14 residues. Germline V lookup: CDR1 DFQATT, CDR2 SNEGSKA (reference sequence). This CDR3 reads CSAPDRGSTGELFF. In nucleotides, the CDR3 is TGCAGTGCCCCGGACAGGGGGAGCACCGGGGAGCTGTTTTTT.

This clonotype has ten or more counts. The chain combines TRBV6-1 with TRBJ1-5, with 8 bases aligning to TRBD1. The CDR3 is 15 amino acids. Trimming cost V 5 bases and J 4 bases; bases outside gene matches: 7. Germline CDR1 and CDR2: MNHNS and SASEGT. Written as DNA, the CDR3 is TGTGCCAGCAGTTCGGACAGGGCTATTAATCAGCCCCAGCATTTT. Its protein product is CASSSDRAINQPQHF.

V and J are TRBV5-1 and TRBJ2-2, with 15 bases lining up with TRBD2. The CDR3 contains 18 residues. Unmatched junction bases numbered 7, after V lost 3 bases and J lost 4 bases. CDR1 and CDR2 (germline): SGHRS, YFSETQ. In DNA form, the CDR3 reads TGCGCCAGCAGCTCTGGACTAGCGGGGGGGCCGGTCACCGGGGAGCTGTTTTTT. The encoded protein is CASSSGLAGGPVTGELFF.

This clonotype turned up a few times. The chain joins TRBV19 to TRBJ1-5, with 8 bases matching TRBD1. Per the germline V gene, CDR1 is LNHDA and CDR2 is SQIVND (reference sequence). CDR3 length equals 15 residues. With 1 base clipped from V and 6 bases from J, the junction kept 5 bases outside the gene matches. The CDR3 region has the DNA TGTGCCAGTAGTATAGGGGCAGGGGGCAGTCAGCCCCAGCATTTT. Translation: CASSIGAGGSQPQHF.

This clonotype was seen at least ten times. This CDR3 reads CASLEGNTEAFF. The DNA of the CDR3 is TGTGCCAGCTTGGAGGGGAACACTGAAGCTTTCTTT. V and J are TRBV28 and TRBJ1-1, with D unclear. Trimming removed 8 bases from V and 1 base from J, with 8 bases in between. The germline V gene has CDR1 MDHEN and CDR2 SYDVKM. This CDR3 region has 12 residues.

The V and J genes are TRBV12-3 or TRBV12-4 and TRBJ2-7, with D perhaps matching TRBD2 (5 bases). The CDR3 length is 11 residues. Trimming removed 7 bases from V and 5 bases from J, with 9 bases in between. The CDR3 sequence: CASNYGNEQYF. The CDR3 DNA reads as TGTGCCAGCAATTACGGGAACGAGCAGTACTTC.

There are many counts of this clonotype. The CDR3 sequence is CASSGTSGSDEQYF. In DNA, the CDR3 is TGCGCCAGCAGCGGGACTAGCGGGAGTGACGAGCAGTACTTC. The chain is built from TRBV5-1 and TRBJ2-7, with 14 nucleotides matching TRBD2. V was pared by 4 bases and J by 5 bases, with 2 bases of the junction left unmatched. CDR1 is SGHRS and CDR2 is YFSETQ in the germline V gene. The CDR3 is 14 residues long.

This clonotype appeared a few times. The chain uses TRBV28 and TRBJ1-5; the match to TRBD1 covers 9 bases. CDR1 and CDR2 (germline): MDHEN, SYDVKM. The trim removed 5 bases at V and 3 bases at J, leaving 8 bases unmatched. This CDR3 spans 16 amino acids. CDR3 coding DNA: TGTGCCAGCAGTCTCGAGGGACAGGGACTCAATCAGCCCCAGCATTTT. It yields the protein CASSLEGQGLNQPQHF.

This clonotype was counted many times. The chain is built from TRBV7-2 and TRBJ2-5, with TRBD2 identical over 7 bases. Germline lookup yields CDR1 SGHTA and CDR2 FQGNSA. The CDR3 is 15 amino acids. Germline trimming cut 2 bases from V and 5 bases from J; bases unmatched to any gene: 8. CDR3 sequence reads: CASSLFGRGGETQYF. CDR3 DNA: TGTGCCAGCAGCTTATTTGGGAGGGGTGGTGAGACCCAGTACTTC.

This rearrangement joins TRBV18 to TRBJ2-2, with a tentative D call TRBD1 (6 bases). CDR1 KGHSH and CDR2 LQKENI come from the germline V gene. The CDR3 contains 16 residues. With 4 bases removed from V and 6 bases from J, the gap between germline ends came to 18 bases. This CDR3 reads CASSQPMGRGAGELFF. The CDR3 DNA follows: TGTGCCAGCTCACAACCAATGGGCAGGGGCGCCGGGGAGCTGTTTTTT.

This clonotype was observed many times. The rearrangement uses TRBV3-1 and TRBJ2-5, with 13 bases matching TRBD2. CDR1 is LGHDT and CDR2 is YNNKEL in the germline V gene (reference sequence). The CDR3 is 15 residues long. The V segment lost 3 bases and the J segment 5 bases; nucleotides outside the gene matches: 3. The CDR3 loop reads CASSQTSGGLETQYF. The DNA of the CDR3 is TGTGCCAGCAGCCAGACTAGCGGGGGGCTGGAGACCCAGTACTTC.

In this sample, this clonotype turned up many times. CDR3 region: CSARQGDTQYF. The CDR3 DNA is TGCAGCGCACGACAGGGAGATACGCAGTATTTT. The genes are TRBV29-1 and TRBJ2-3, with 7 bases identical to TRBD1. Germline V gene lookup returns CDR1 SQVTM and CDR2 ANQGSEA. This CDR3 has 11 residues. V shed 7 bases, J shed 5 bases, and the junction held 3 bases outside the gene matches.

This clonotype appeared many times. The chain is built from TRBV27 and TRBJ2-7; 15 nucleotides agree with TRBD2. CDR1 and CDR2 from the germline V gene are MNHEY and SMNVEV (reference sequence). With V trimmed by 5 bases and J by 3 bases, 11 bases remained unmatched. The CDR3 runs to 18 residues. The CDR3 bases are TGTGCCAGCAGTGTCCGGACTAGCGGGAGGGTTTCAATCTACGAGCAGTACTTC. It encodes CASSVRTSGRVSIYEQYF.

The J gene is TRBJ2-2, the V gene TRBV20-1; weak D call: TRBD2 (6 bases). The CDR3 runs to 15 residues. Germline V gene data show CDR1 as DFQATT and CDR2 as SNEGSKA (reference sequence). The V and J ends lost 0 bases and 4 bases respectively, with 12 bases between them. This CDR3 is CSARDPLAITGELFF. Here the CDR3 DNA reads TGCAGTGCTAGAGATCCACTAGCCATCACCGGGGAGCTGTTTTTT.

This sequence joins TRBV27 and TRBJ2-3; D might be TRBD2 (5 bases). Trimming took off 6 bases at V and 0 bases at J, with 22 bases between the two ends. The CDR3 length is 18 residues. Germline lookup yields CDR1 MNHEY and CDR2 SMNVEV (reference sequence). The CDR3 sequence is CASSFRASQTLSTDTQYF. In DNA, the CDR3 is TGTGCCAGCAGCTTCCGGGCTAGCCAAACTCTTAGCACAGATACGCAGTATTTT.

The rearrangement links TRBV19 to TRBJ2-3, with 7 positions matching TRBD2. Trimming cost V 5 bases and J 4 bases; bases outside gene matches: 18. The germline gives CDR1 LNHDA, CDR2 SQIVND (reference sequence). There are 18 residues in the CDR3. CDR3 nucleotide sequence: TGTGCCAGTAGTCAATGGGCCCAAGGCGGGAGTAGTGCAGATACGCAGTATTTT. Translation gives CASSQWAQGGSSADTQYF.

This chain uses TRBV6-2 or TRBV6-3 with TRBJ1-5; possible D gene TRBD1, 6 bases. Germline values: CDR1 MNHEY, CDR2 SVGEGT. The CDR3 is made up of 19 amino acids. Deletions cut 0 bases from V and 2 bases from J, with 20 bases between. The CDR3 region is CASSYSTSLGGWGNQPQHF. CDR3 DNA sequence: TGTGCCAGCAGTTACTCGACGTCATTAGGGGGATGGGGCAATCAGCCCCAGCATTTT.

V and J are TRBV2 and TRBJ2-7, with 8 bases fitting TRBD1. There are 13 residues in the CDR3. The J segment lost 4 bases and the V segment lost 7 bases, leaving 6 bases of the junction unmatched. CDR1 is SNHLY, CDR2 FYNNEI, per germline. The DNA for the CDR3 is TGTGCCAGCAACCAGGACAGGGATTACGAGCAGTACTTC. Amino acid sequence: CASNQDRDYEQYF.

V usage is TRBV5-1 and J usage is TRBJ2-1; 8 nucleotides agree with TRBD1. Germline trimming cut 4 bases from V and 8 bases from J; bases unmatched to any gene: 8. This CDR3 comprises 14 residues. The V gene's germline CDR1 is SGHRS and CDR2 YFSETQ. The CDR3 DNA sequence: TGCGCCAGCAGCGCGACGACAGGGGCCGATGAGCAGTTCTTC. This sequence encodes CASSATTGADEQFF.